The 8 T cell receptor beta chains in this list originate from one sample, sequenced in a study of blood T cell repertoires in COVID-19. Generated by immunoSEQ multiplex PCR, the TCRdb table keeps only in-frame clones and is missing some. Of over 200,000 clones in the sample, 84% were seen once. Material: peripheral blood. These receptors were obtained from a man between 50 and 59 years old with active or convalescent COVID-19.

As to this clone: Other nucleotide sequences from this sample produce the same CDR3. This rearrangement joins TRBV19 to TRBJ1-5; 7 positions match TRBD1. V dropped 4 bases and J dropped 2; count of bases not matched to a gene: 2. The CDR3 runs to 14 residues. Germline values: CDR1 LNHDA, CDR2 SQIVND (reference sequence). This chain's CDR3 is CASSTTGGNQPQHF. DNA of the CDR3: TGTGCCAGTAGTACCACAGGGGGCAATCAGCCCCAGCATTTT.

CDR3 nucleotides: TGCAGCGTGAATACGGGAGTCCAAGAGACCCAGTACTTC. Translated: CSVNTGVQETQYF. The V gene is TRBV29-1, the J gene TRBJ2-5; perhaps TRBD2 as D (6 bases). V was clipped by 6 bases and J by 1 base, with 12 bases between them. This CDR3 comprises 13 residues. Per the germline V gene, CDR1 is SQVTM and CDR2 is ANQGSEA. The whole variable domain, remainder taken from reference TRBV29-1 and TRBJ2-5, is SAVISQKPSRDICQRGTSLTIQCQVDSQVTMMFWYRQQPGQSLTLIATANQGSEATYESGFVIDKFPISRPNLTFSTLTVSNMSPEDSSIYLCSVNTGVQETQYFGPGTRLLVL.

This chain connects TRBV29-1 to TRBJ2-3; tentative D call: TRBD2 (6 bases). The germline V gene encodes CDR1 SQVTM and CDR2 ANQGSEA. Trimming took off 7 bases at V and 0 bases at J, with 8 bases between the two ends. The CDR3 runs 12 residues. CDR3 region: CSEGLSTDTQYF. The DNA for the CDR3 is TGCAGCGAGGGACTTAGCACAGATACGCAGTATTTT.

This chain uses TRBV15 with TRBJ2-5; D is undetermined. Between the trimmed V and J ends, which lost 8 bases and 5 bases, there was a span of 12 bases. The CDR3 sequence is 12 residues long. Looked up from germline, CDR1 is LNHNV and CDR2 is YYDKDF (reference sequence). This chain's CDR3 is CATAAVGETQYF. Here the CDR3 DNA reads TGTGCCACCGCGGCGGTTGGGGAGACCCAGTACTTC.

The genes are TRBV9 and TRBJ1-1; the D is unclear. There are 14 residues in the CDR3. Germline V gene lookup returns CDR1 SGDLS and CDR2 YYNGEE. V was pared by 0 bases and J by 3 bases, with 9 bases between. The CDR3, as DNA: TGTGCCAGCAGCGTAGGAGGGTCGGACACTGAAGCTTTCTTT. Encoded protein: CASSVGGSDTEAFF. The whole variable domain, remainder taken from reference TRBV9 and TRBJ1-1, is DSGVTQTPKHLITATGQRVTLRCSPRSGDLSVYWYQQSLDQGLQFLIQYYNGEERAKGNILERFSAQQFPDLHSELNLSSLELGDSALYFCASSVGGSDTEAFFGQGTRLTVV.

The rearrangement links TRBV7-5 to TRBJ2-1; TRBD2, as called in the table, went unchecked against the DNA. TRBV7-5 is a known pseudogene. This CDR3 has 13 amino acids. Here the CDR3 reads CVRTGTSFHEQFF. In DNA, the CDR3 is TGTGTCAGAACCGGGACTAGCTTCCATGAGCAGTTCTTC.

The V gene is TRBV30, the J gene TRBJ2-2; D not certain. The CDR3 spans 13 residues. CDR1 and CDR2 (germline): GTSNPN, SVGIG (reference sequence). V lost 0 bases to trimming and J lost 5 bases, with 7 bases between them. CDR3 loop: CAWSVSVTGELFF. Written as DNA, the CDR3 is TGTGCCTGGAGTGTCTCCGTTACCGGGGAGCTGTTTTTT.

The rearrangement joins TRBV19 to TRBJ1-1; maybe TRBD1 (5 bases). The CDR3 covers 13 residues. The germline V gene encodes CDR1 LNHDA and CDR2 SQIVND (reference sequence). The V gene lost 5 bases and the J gene lost 1 base, with 8 bases spanning the gap. CDR3 bases: TGTGCCAGTAGTCGTCAGGGGAACACTGAAGCTTTCTTT. This translates into CASSRQGNTEAFF.